This TCR beta chain was observed in a study of T cells in Graves' hyperthyroidism and ophthalmopathy. Germline V gene data show CDR1 as LGHDT and CDR2 as YNNKEL (reference sequence). V was pared by 4 bases and J by 5 bases, with 13 bases between. The CDR3 totals 14 residues. RNA transcripts gave rise to amplified TCR beta CDR3 regions. The HTBI primer set was used in a first-round RT-PCR of the TCR CDR3. In TCRdb, the multiplex PCR reads were re-called with MiXCR into one record per CDR3 protein. The table includes about 340,000 distinct CDR3 sequences, about 20% detected once. The TCR sequence derives from a woman aged 45-60 years with Graves' hyperthyroidism. Sequences were obtained from blood. V usage is TRBV3-1 and J usage is TRBJ2-3; D gene uncertain. CDR3 sequence: CASSRSATEDTQYF. For the CDR3, the DNA is TGTGCCAGCAGCCGTTCGGCCACAGAAGATACGCAGTATTTT.